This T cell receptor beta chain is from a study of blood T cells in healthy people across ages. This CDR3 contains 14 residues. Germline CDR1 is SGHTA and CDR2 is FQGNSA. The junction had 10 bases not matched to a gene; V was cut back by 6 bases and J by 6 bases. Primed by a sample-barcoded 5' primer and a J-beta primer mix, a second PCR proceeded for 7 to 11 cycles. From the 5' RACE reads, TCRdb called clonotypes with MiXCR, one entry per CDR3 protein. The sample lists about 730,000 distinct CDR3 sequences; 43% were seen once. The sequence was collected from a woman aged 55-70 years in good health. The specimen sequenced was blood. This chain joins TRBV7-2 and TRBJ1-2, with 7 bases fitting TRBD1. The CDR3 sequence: CASSDRVVGHGYTF. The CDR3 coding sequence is TGTGCCAGCAGTGACAGGGTTGTGGGACATGGCTACACCTTC.